The clone carrying this T cell receptor (beta chain) was counted a few times. V gave up 3 bases and J gave up 8 bases, with 4 bases separating them. This CDR3 has 11 residues. The germline V gene encodes CDR1 LNHNV and CDR2 YYDKDF (reference sequence). This sample was taken from a study of OX40 agonist ivuxolimab in advanced cancers. In the study overall: Aged roughly 23 to 90 with a mean of approximately 60 years, they were around 85% male.

Here immunoSEQ multiplex PCR was the method, and the copy in TCRdb shows in-frame clones only, minus some. In the table there are 70,000 to 90,000 clones, 89% of which are singletons. This sequence was found in an adult with an advanced solid tumor such as melanoma, head and neck, liver or kidney cancer. The material was CD4+ or CD8+ T cells sorted from blood, obtained in a trial of the OX40 agonist ivuxolimab. This chain links TRBV15 with TRBJ2-2; D is uncertain. The CDR3 protein is CATSREGELFF. In DNA, the CDR3 is TGTGCCACCAGCAGGGAGGGGGAGCTGTTTTTT.